This T cell receptor beta chain was identified in a study of Graves' ophthalmopathy and Graves' hyperthyroidism. The sample holds many counts of this clonotype. Its antigen is still unknown. The V end was cut by 2 bases, the J end by 4 bases, with 15 bases between. CDR1 and CDR2 (germline): SGHAT, FQNNGV. The CDR3 length is 15 residues. Transcripts of RNA were the source for amplifying TCR beta CDR3 regions. RT-PCR with HTBI primers came first, then second-round multiplex PCR. One entry per CDR3 protein results from TCRdb running MiXCR on the multiplex PCR reads. Here the sample spans 200,000 to 250,000 distinct CDR3 sequences, about 22% being singletons. Study-wide results and caveats: With a specificity of just under 75% and a sensitivity of about 71%, the model predicted ophthalmopathy progression.

Source material: peripheral blood. The chain combines TRBV11-2 with TRBJ2-7; D unclear. This TCR was sampled from a woman aged 45-60 years with Graves' ophthalmopathy. CDR3 sequence reads: CASSLRPEPAYEQYF. The CDR3 coding sequence is TGTGCCAGCAGCTTAAGGCCCGAGCCCGCGTACGAGCAGTACTTC.